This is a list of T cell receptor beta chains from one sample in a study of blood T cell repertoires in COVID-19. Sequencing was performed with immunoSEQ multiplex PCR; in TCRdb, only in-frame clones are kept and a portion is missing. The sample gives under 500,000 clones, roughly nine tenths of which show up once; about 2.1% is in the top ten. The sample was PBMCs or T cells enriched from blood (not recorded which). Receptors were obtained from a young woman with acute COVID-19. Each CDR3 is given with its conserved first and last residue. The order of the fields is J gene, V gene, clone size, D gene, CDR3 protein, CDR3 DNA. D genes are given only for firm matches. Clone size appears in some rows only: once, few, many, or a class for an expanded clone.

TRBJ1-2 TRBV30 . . CAWSPSGGAGGYTF TGTGCCTGGAGCCCATCCGGGGGGGCGGGGGGCTACACCTTC
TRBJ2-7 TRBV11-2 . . CASSSLEQYF TGTGCCAGCAGCTCCCTCGAGCAGTACTTC
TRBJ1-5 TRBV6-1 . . CASSETGIQPQHF TGTGCCAGCAGTGAAACGGGGATTCAGCCCCAGCATTTT
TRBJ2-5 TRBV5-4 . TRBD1 CASSGVGQGQETQYF TGTGCCAGCAGCGGGGTTGGACAGGGCCAAGAGACCCAGTACTTC
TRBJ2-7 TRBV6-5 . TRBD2 CASSYGTSGGSYEQYF TGTGCCAGCAGTTACGGCACTAGCGGGGGTTCCTACGAGCAGTACTTC
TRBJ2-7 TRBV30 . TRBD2 CAWSVGLEAYEQYF TGTGCCTGGAGTGTGGGACTAGAAGCCTACGAGCAGTACTTC
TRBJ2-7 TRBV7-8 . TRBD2 CASRGTSGSYEQYF TGTGCCAGCAGAGGGACTAGCGGATCCTACGAGCAGTACTTC
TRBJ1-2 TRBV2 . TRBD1 CASSATGGRGYTF TGTGCCAGCAGCGCGACAGGGGGCCGCGGCTACACCTTC
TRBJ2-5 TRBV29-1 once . CSVGGGSRETQYF TGCAGCGTTGGAGGAGGTAGTCGAGAGACCCAGTACTTC
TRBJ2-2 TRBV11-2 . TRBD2 CASSPRGRGGPTGELFF TGTGCCAGCAGCCCCCGAGGGCGGGGGGGCCCCACCGGGGAGCTGTTTTTT
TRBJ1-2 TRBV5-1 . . CASSLALPTGETNYGYTF TGCGCCAGCAGCTTGGCACTCCCGACAGGCGAGACTAACTATGGCTACACCTTC
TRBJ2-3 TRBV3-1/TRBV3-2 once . CASSPAGGLGDTQYF TGTGCCAGCAGCCCAGCTGGGGGCCTTGGAGATACGCAGTATTTT
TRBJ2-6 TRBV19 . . CASSLRTLNSGANVLTF TGTGCCAGTAGTCTCCGGACACTAAACTCTGGGGCCAACGTCCTGACTTTC
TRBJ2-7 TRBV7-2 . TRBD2 CASSPRTSGSHNLYEQYF TGTGCCAGCAGCCCTCGGACTAGCGGGAGTCACAATTTGTACGAGCAGTACTTC
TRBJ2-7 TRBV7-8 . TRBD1 CASSQGAGGYYEQYF TGTGCCAGCAGCCAAGGGGCAGGGGGCTACTACGAGCAGTACTTC
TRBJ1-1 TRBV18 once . CASSPSGDTEAFF TGTGCCAGCTCACCTTCGGGGGACACTGAAGCTTTCTTT
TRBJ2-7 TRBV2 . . CASSPGSSYEQYF TGTGCCAGCAGCCCGGGAAGCTCCTACGAGCAGTACTTC
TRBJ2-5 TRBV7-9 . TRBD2 CASSLGTSGQETQYF TGTGCCAGCAGCCTCGGGACTAGCGGACAAGAGACCCAGTACTTC
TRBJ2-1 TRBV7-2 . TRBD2 CASSLVGSGRSDNEQFF TGTGCCAGCAGCTTGGTTGGTAGCGGGAGATCCGACAATGAGCAGTTCTTC
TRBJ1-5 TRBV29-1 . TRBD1 CSVATGGIGNQPQHF TGCAGCGTGGCAACAGGGGGCATTGGCAATCAGCCCCAGCATTTT
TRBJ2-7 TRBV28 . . CASRADTFYEQYF TGTGCCAGCAGGGCGGACACGTTCTACGAGCAGTACTTC
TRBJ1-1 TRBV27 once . CASSGTGLAEAFF TGTGCCAGCAGCGGAACAGGTCTCGCTGAAGCTTTCTTT
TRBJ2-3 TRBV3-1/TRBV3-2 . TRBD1 CASSQDGTGDTDTQYF TGTGCCAGCAGCCAAGACGGGACAGGGGACACAGATACGCAGTATTTT
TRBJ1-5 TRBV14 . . CASSHGNQPQHF TGTGCCAGCAGCCACGGCAATCAGCCCCAGCATTTT
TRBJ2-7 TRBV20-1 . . CSARSVYEQYF TGCAGTGCTAGGTCCGTCTACGAGCAGTACTTC
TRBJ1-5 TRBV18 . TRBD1 CASSPGQEGYQPQHF TGTGCCAGCTCGCCGGGACAGGAGGGGTATCAGCCCCAGCATTTT
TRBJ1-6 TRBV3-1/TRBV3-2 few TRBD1 CASSPTGAGNSPLHF TGTGCCAGCAGCCCCACAGGGGCTGGGAATTCACCCCTCCACTTT
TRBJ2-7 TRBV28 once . CASSFPGQIYEQYF TGTGCCAGCAGTTTCCCCGGACAGATCTACGAGCAGTACTTC
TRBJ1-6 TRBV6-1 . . CASLRGIDSPLHF TGTGCCAGCTTAAGGGGTATCGACTCACCCCTCCACTTT
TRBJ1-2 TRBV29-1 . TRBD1 CSVAEGTGKGYGYTF TGCAGCGTTGCAGAAGGGACAGGGAAGGGCTATGGCTACACCTTC